These 13 T cell receptor beta chains share one sample of origin, sequenced in a study of shared clonotypes between healthy human individuals. Method: immunoSEQ multiplex PCR; TCRdb's copy keeps in-frame clones and lacks some. The sample lists about 470,000 clones, roughly 83% occurring once. The sequencing input was PBMCs. These receptors came from a woman aged 40 to 49 in good health. Some clones in this sample may be carry-over from other donors' samples.

V is TRBV28 and J is TRBJ1-1; 11 bases are shared with TRBD1. The V gene end was trimmed by 5 bases and the J gene end by 7 bases; junction bases not matched to a gene: 3. Per germline, CDR1 MDHEN and CDR2 SYDVKM. The CDR3 runs to 13 residues. This CDR3 reads CASSPGTGGEAFF. In DNA, the CDR3 is TGTGCCAGCAGTCCCGGGACAGGGGGTGAAGCTTTCTTT.

The chain joins TRBV7-9 to TRBJ1-3; the D is unclear. Germline V CDR1 and CDR2: SEHNR, FQNEAQ (reference sequence). The CDR3 extends over 13 amino acids. V was clipped by 2 bases and J by 8 bases, with 10 bases between them. For the CDR3, the DNA is TGTGCCAGCAGCTTAATGGCCGGTGACACCATATATTTT. The encoded protein is CASSLMAGDTIYF.

This clone was observed a few times. The chain is built from TRBV11-2 and TRBJ2-7; TRBD2 aligns across 8 bases. After removal of 3 bases from V and 5 bases from J, the junction contained 9 bases not matched to a gene. CDR3 length equals 15 residues. Germline CDR1 is SGHAT and CDR2 is FQNNGV. CDR3 amino acids: CASSLVAAGVHEQYF. The CDR3 coding sequence is TGTGCCAGCAGCTTGGTAGCAGCGGGAGTGCACGAGCAGTACTTC.

This sequence joins TRBV2 and TRBJ1-4; 7 positions agree with TRBD1. V gave up 5 bases and J gave up 1 base; unmatched junction bases: 4. Per germline, CDR1 SNHLY and CDR2 FYNNEI. The CDR3 extends over 15 amino acids. The CDR3 spells CASSKRQGTNEKLFF. The CDR3, as DNA: TGTGCCAGCAGTAAAAGACAGGGAACTAATGAAAAACTGTTTTTT. Drawing the rest from reference TRBV2 and TRBJ1-4, the complete variable domain is EPEVTQTPSHQVTQMGQEVILRCVPISNHLYFYWYRQILGQKVEFLVSFYNNEISEKSEIFDDQFSVERPDGSNFTLKIRSTKLEDSAMYFCASSKRQGTNEKLFFGSGTQLSVL.

This clone came up once. The V gene is TRBV7-8, the J gene TRBJ2-1, with D possibly matching TRBD1 (7 bases). CDR3 size: 16 residues. Trimming left V 5 bases short and J 4 bases short, with 18 bases between. Germline V lookup: CDR1 SGHVS, CDR2 FQNEAQ. Written as DNA, the CDR3 is TGTGCCAGCAGCCCAACTGACAGGGAGGTGTACAATGAGCAGTTCTTC. Translated, it gives CASSPTDREVYNEQFF.

CDR3 protein: CASSEHPGQVGEQYF. CDR3 coding DNA: TGTGCCAGCAGCGAGCACCCGGGACAGGTGGGCGAGCAGTACTTC. The rearrangement uses TRBV11-1 and TRBJ2-7; 8 bases align to TRBD1. The germline gives CDR1 SGHAT, CDR2 FQDESV (reference sequence). This CDR3 is built from 15 residues. The trim removed 5 bases at V and 6 bases at J, leaving 12 bases unmatched.

The chain employs TRBV2 and TRBJ2-3, with 11 positions matching TRBD1. V dropped 5 bases and J dropped 3; count of bases not matched to a gene: 7. CDR3 length: 16 amino acids. Germline V lookup: CDR1 SNHLY, CDR2 FYNNEI. DNA of the CDR3: TGTGCCAGCAGTAAGATCGGGACAGGGGGGACAGATACGCAGTATTTT. Protein: CASSKIGTGGTDTQYF.

This clone was seen at least ten times. This same CDR3 is encoded by further DNA sequences in the sample. The V and J genes are TRBV7-2 and TRBJ2-3, with D possibly TRBD2 on 5 matching bases. The CDR3 length is 12 residues. The V gene's germline CDR1 is SGHTA and CDR2 FQGNSA. V was trimmed by 4 bases and J by 4 bases, leaving 6 bases between them. CDR3 sequence reads: CASSYSADTQYF. The CDR3 DNA follows: TGTGCCAGCAGCTATAGCGCAGATACGCAGTATTTT.

The J gene is TRBJ1-1, the V gene TRBV27; D is undetermined. The ends were cut back, 6 bases at V and 4 bases at J, with 15 bases in the middle. The CDR3 totals 14 residues. Germline values: CDR1 MNHEY, CDR2 SMNVEV (reference sequence). CDR3 bases: TGTGCCAGCAGCCGCAGGTGGGGAGTCACTGAAGCTTTCTTT. Protein product: CASSRRWGVTEAFF.

This clone was counted once. This chain links TRBV4-2 with TRBJ2-1; 8 positions agree with TRBD1. CDR1 LGHNA and CDR2 YNFKEQ come from the germline V gene. This CDR3 is built from 16 residues. The J segment lost 3 bases and the V segment lost 5 bases, leaving 9 bases of the junction unmatched. CDR3 residues: CASSSSGTGYYNEQFF. The CDR3 nucleotides are TGTGCCAGCAGCTCATCCGGGACAGGCTACTACAATGAGCAGTTCTTC.

This chain uses TRBV18 with TRBJ2-1, with a tentative D call TRBD1 (5 bases). CDR1 is KGHSH, CDR2 LQKENI, per germline. This CDR3 is 13 amino acids long. Deletions cut 6 bases from V and 8 bases from J, with 14 bases between. CDR3: CASSQQGEHEQFF. CDR3 sequence (DNA): TGTGCCAGCTCTCAGCAGGGCGAGCATGAGCAGTTCTTC.

V and J are TRBV2 and TRBJ2-1; a possible D gene is TRBD2 (6 bases). The germline V and J ends were trimmed by 8 bases and 4 bases, with 9 bases remaining between them. The CDR3 is 12 residues long. Germline lookup yields CDR1 SNHLY and CDR2 FYNNEI. The CDR3 protein is CASGRLYNEQFF. For the CDR3, the DNA is TGTGCCAGCGGGAGGTTGTACAATGAGCAGTTCTTC.

The chain joins TRBV11-2 to TRBJ1-1; D is ambiguous. The CDR3 runs to 15 residues. Germline CDR1 and CDR2: SGHAT and FQNNGV. V shed 5 bases and J shed 0 bases, with 13 bases lying between them. The DNA for the CDR3 is TGTGCCAGCAGCCTCCCTGGGTCCCTGAACACTGAAGCTTTCTTT. Encoded protein: CASSLPGSLNTEAFF.